This T cell receptor beta chain emerged from a study of shared clonotypes between healthy human individuals. Using immunoSEQ multiplex PCR, the repertoire was profiled, and TCRdb retains in-frame clones only, with some absent. The profile shows approximately 470,000 clones, around four fifths of them singletons. Sequencing used PBMCs. The origin of this receptor is a middle-aged woman in good health. Some clones in this sample may be carry-over from other donors' samples.

The CDR3 protein is CASSEAGTGFFEQYF. CDR3 sequence (DNA): TGCGCCAGCAGCGAAGCTGGGACAGGGTTTTTCGAGCAGTACTTC. V and J are TRBV5-1 and TRBJ2-7; the match to TRBD1 covers 9 bases. Germline-derived CDR1 and CDR2 are SGHRS and YFSETQ. The junction had 11 bases not matched to a gene; V was cut back by 4 bases and J by 6 bases. The CDR3 is 15 residues long.